This T cell receptor beta chain is drawn from a study of tumor and adjacent non-tumor tissue in lung cancer. This sample's RNA came from whole unsorted tissue. More than 3 cm separated this lung sample from the edge of the tumor. In germline, CDR1 is DFQATT, CDR2 SNEGSKA (reference sequence). This CDR3 spans 15 amino acids. The library came from three nested PCR rounds adapted from ARM-PCR protocols. TCRdb reanalysed the multiplex PCR reads using MiXCR and keeps one entry per CDR3 protein. Here the sample spans tens of thousands of distinct CDR3 sequences, 64% being singletons. Findings of the study overall: Normal lung showed higher cumulative top 100 clone frequency than tumor. Tumor tissue had significantly higher TCR diversity than normal lung.

On this clonotype: Its target is not known. One end of the junction fails to match germline, which may point to a read error.

The receptor was isolated from a woman between 65 and 79 years old with non-small cell lung cancer. The chain recombines TRBV20-1 with TRBJ2-2, with 9 bases identical to TRBD2. Sequencing used distant non-tumor lung tissue. For the CDR3, the DNA is TGCAGTGCTAGAGATGGGGGACTAGCCCCCGGGGGGCTGTTTTTT. This translates into CSARDGGLAPGGLFF.